A selection of T cell receptor beta chains follows, all from one sample in a study of vaccination and CD4 T cells after COVID-19. TCRdb reanalysed the PCR reads using MiXCR and keeps one entry per CDR3 protein. This table has about 5,400 distinct CDR3 sequences, more than 55% appearing once. Which antigens these TCRs recognize remains unknown. Material for sequencing was CD4+ T cells from blood, cultured in vitro. The receptors derive from a human donor in good health. Each CDR3 is given with its conserved first and last residue. D genes are given only for firm matches. Where a row states a size, it is once, few, many or the class of an expanded clone; other rows omit it.

v_gene	abundance	d_gene	j_gene	CDR3aa	CDR3nt
TRBV6-2/TRBV6-3	few	TRBD1	TRBJ1-5	CASSPGQAQHF	TGTGCCAGCAGTCCTGGACAGGCTCAGCATTTT
TRBV2	NA	TRBD1	TRBJ2-7	CASRTGRGPYEQYF	TGTGCCAGCAGGACTGGTAGGGGGCCCTACGAGCAGTACTTC
TRBV29-1	few	NA	TRBJ1-1	CSVPIGGPSTFF	TGCAGCGTGCCCATCGGCGGGCCCTCGACTTTCTTT
TRBV6-5	NA	NA	TRBJ2-3	CASGYSRLGTSTDTQYF	TGTGCCAGCGGTTACTCGAGACTAGGGACTAGCACAGATACGCAGTATTTT
TRBV20-1	NA	TRBD2	TRBJ2-1	CSASTGGPGNEQFF	TGCAGTGCTAGTACGGGAGGGCCTGGCAATGAGCAGTTCTTC
TRBV5-1	NA	TRBD2	TRBJ2-2	CASSLGLADLTGELFF	TGCGCCAGCAGCCTAGGACTAGCGGATTTGACCGGGGAGCTGTTTTTT
TRBV7-9	once	NA	TRBJ2-7	CASSLGGVSVAFYEQYF	TGTGCCAGCAGCTTAGGGGGGGTGTCGGTGGCTTTCTACGAGCAGTACTTC
TRBV6-2/TRBV6-3	NA	TRBD1	TRBJ1-2	CASSVTGPYGYTF	TGTGCCAGCAGTGTGACAGGGCCTTATGGCTACACCTTC
TRBV6-1	NA	NA	TRBJ1-2	CASSIRQQRANYGYTF	TGTGCCAGCAGCATACGCCAGCAACGAGCTAACTATGGCTACACCTTC
TRBV7-8	NA	NA	TRBJ1-2	CASSPGTGVRDGYTF	TGTGCCAGCAGCCCTGGGACGGGTGTTAGAGATGGCTACACCTTC
TRBV7-9	NA	NA	TRBJ1-1	CASRVTLNTEAFF	TGTGCCAGCAGGGTGACACTGAACACTGAAGCTTTCTTT
TRBV28	few	TRBD1	TRBJ2-7	CASSHQGAGYEQYF	TGTGCCAGCAGTCATCAGGGGGCAGGGTACGAGCAGTACTTC